The rows below give T cell receptor beta chains drawn from one sample of a study of radiotherapy plus CTLA-4 blockade in lung cancer. The data were produced by immunoSEQ multiplex PCR, yet TCRdb's version contains in-frame clones alone and is incomplete. In the table there are around 110,000 clones, 85% to 90% of which are singletons. Specimen: peripheral blood, collected from a patient treated with radiotherapy plus ipilimumab. These receptors all come from a human donor with non-small cell lung cancer that progressed on radiotherapy plus ipilimumab. The CDR3 runs from the conserved cysteine through the conserved F or W. D genes are given only for firm matches. Not all rows give a size; the values are once, few, many and, for expanded clones, a class.

V gene	J gene	D gene	clone size	CDR3 DNA	CDR3 protein
TRBV2	TRBJ1-1	.	.	TGTGCCAGCACTCAGAGACCTGACACTGAAGCTTTCTTT	CASTQRPDTEAFF
TRBV6-1	TRBJ1-5	.	.	TGTGCCAGCAGTGGGTATACGATACCAGGGAGCGGTCAGCCCCAGCATTTT	CASSGYTIPGSGQPQHF
TRBV18	TRBJ2-1	TRBD2	.	TGTGCCAGCTCATCGGGGCTAGCGGGAGGTTACGGTGAGCAGTTCTTC	CASSSGLAGGYGEQFF
TRBV14	TRBJ2-1	TRBD2	.	TGTGCCAGCAGCCAAGCCCAAGTGTTGGCGGGAGGGAATGAGCAGTTCTTC	CASSQAQVLAGGNEQFF
TRBV5-5	TRBJ2-7	TRBD1	.	TGTGCCAGCAGCCCGGACAGGGACTACGAGCAGTACTTC	CASSPDRDYEQYF
TRBV6-5	TRBJ2-3	.	.	TGTGCCACCAGGTTTCTAAGCACAGATACGCAGTATTTT	CATRFLSTDTQYF
TRBV9	TRBJ2-1	.	.	TGTGCCAGCAGCGGGGGACTCTTGGGCAATGAGCAGTTCTTC	CASSGGLLGNEQFF
TRBV18	TRBJ1-2	.	few	TGTGCCAGCTCACTTACAGGCGAGGGATACTACACCTTC	CASSLTGEGYYTF
TRBV7-8	TRBJ2-3	.	.	TGTGCCAGCAGCCCAATCCCCCAGGGGGATACGCAGTATTTT	CASSPIPQGDTQYF
TRBV28	TRBJ2-7	.	.	TGTGCCAGCAGGGTCGGGGGCTCCCTTTACGAGCAGTACTTC	CASRVGGSLYEQYF
TRBV12-5	TRBJ2-1	.	.	TGTGCTAGTGCCGGCCCCCTAGTTAACAATGAGCAGTTCTTC	CASAGPLVNNEQFF
TRBV7-8	TRBJ2-2	.	.	TGTGCCAGCAGCTTAGCCATAAGGTCCGGGGAGCTGTTTTTT	CASSLAIRSGELFF
TRBV29-1	TRBJ2-5	TRBD1	.	TGCAGCGTTTGGGGACAGCCCTTTGGAGAGACCCAGTACTTC	CSVWGQPFGETQYF
TRBV4-2	TRBJ2-7	.	.	TGTGCCAGCAGCCAAGAGAACGGGAACAGAGCCTACGAGCAGTACTTC	CASSQENGNRAYEQYF
TRBV19	TRBJ2-7	TRBD2	.	TGTGCCAGTAGTTTTCGGGAGGGCTTCTCGGGCTGGTTCCGCGAGCAGTACTTC	CASSFREGFSGWFREQYF
TRBV7-9	TRBJ2-7	TRBD2	.	TGTGCCAGCAGCTTAGTGGGTAGCGGGATTTACGAGCAGTACTTC	CASSLVGSGIYEQYF